This is a list of T cell receptor beta chains from one sample in a study of cytomegalovirus exposure and HLA in healthy donors. Sequencing used immunoSEQ multiplex PCR; TCRdb keeps in-frame clones, though not all of them. The sample comprises approximately 120,000 clones, around 77% of which are singletons, and around 1.2% rests with the top ten. Sequenced sample: PBMCs. Receptor source: a man aged 50 to 59 in good health and CMV-seronegative. Both conserved end residues are part of each CDR3. A D gene is named only where the DNA matches it firmly. Clone size is given for some rows only: seen once, a few or many times, or a class if the clone is expanded.

>medium-sized|TRBV18|TRBJ1-3|NA
TGTGCCAGCTCAATGGACATCTCTGGAAACACCATATATTTT
CASSMDISGNTIYF
>once|TRBV7-9|TRBJ2-3|NA
TGTGCCAGCAGTCCGACATTATACAGCACAGATACGCAGTATTTT
CASSPTLYSTDTQYF
>NA|TRBV28|TRBJ1-4|NA
TGTGCCAGCAAAGGGAGGCCTAACCTTGCGGGGTTCGCTAATGAAAAACTGTTTTTT
CASKGRPNLAGFANEKLFF
>NA|TRBV9|TRBJ2-5|NA
TGTGCCAGCAGCGTGACGGGAGCGGGAGAGACCCAGTACTTC
CASSVTGAGETQYF
>NA|TRBV19|TRBJ2-7|TRBD2
TGTGCCAGTAGGATCATGACTAGCGGGAACAGTTACGAGCAGTACTTC
CASRIMTSGNSYEQYF
>NA|TRBV28|TRBJ2-7|TRBD2
TGTGCCAGCAGTTCCCTAGCGGGAGGGGCCTACGAGCAGTACTTC
CASSSLAGGAYEQYF
>NA|TRBV2|TRBJ2-3|NA
TGTGCCAGCAAACAGGCGATTAACACAGATACGCAGTATTTT
CASKQAINTDTQYF
>NA|TRBV10-3|TRBJ2-7|NA
TGTGCCATCAGAGGGATTCCGGGGGACAGCTCCTACGAGCAGTACTTC
CAIRGIPGDSSYEQYF
>NA|TRBV10-1|TRBJ2-2|NA
TGCGCCAGCAGGCGGGACGAGGTCGGGGAGCTGTTTTTT
CASRRDEVGELFF
>few|TRBV19|TRBJ2-7|TRBD1
TGTGCCAGCTCTGGGGACAGACTTTCGTACGAGCAGTACTTC
CASSGDRLSYEQYF
>few|TRBV2|TRBJ1-4|TRBD1
TGTGCCAGCACCCCCGGGACAGCAACTAATGAAAAACTGTTTTTT
CASTPGTATNEKLFF
>NA|TRBV6-5|TRBJ2-1|NA
TGTGCCAGCAGTTACTCGCGCGGGTCGGCTTCCAATGAGCAGTTCTTC
CASSYSRGSASNEQFF
>NA|TRBV7-8|TRBJ2-4|NA
TGTGCCAGCAGCTTAATGGAGGGCTCAAACATTCAGTACTTC
CASSLMEGSNIQYF
>NA|TRBV14|TRBJ2-3|TRBD1
TGTGCCAGCAGCCACCACAGGGGGCAAACAGATACGCAGTATTTT
CASSHHRGQTDTQYF
>NA|TRBV2|TRBJ2-7|NA
TGTGCCAGCAGGTCAGCGTACGAGCAGTACTTC
CASRSAYEQYF
>NA|TRBV20-1|TRBJ2-3|NA
TGCAGTGCTGGTCCCGGAGATACGCAGTATTTT
CSAGPGDTQYF
>NA|TRBV4-1|TRBJ2-7|NA
TGCGCCAGCAGCCAAGGTTCCCAGTGGTCCGAGCAGTACTTC
CASSQGSQWSEQYF
>NA|TRBV4-2|TRBJ1-4|NA
TGTGCCAGCAGCCACCCCTTGATCGGGGTCAGCGGTGAAAAACTGTTTTTT
CASSHPLIGVSGEKLFF
>once|TRBV5-1|TRBJ2-2|NA
TGCGCCAGCAGCTTGGGGTCAGGGAACACCGGGGAGCTGTTTTTT
CASSLGSGNTGELFF
>once|TRBV29-1|TRBJ1-2|NA
TGCAGCGTTGGGGGGCAGTCTCCCTATGGCTACACCTTC
CSVGGQSPYGYTF
>NA|TRBV28|TRBJ1-5|TRBD1
TGTGCCAGCAGTTTATCCGGCAGGGGGGGCAATCAGCCCCAGCATTTT
CASSLSGRGGNQPQHF
>NA|TRBV27|TRBJ2-1|NA
TGTGCCAGCAGTCTTCGAGGGAGCTACAATGAGCAGTTCTTC
CASSLRGSYNEQFF
>NA|TRBV14|TRBJ2-7|TRBD1
TGCGCCAGCAGCCAAGACGGACAGGGGCGGTCCTACGAGCAGTACTTC
CASSQDGQGRSYEQYF
>NA|TRBV11-2|TRBJ2-1|TRBD2
TGTGCCAGCCTTCTAGCGGGAGGGAATGAGCAGTTCTTC
CASLLAGGNEQFF
>NA|TRBV7-9|TRBJ2-2|TRBD2
TGTGCCAGCAGCTCTCCACGGGCTAGCGGGAGCGGGTACACCGGGGAGCTGTTTTTT
CASSSPRASGSGYTGELFF
>few|TRBV7-2|TRBJ2-1|TRBD2
TGTGCCAGCAGCTTAGCGGGACTAGCGGGCGGCAATGAGCAGTTCTTC
CASSLAGLAGGNEQFF
>NA|TRBV11-1|TRBJ2-5|TRBD1
TGTGCCAGCAGCATGGGGGACAGCTACCAAGAGACCCAGTACTTC
CASSMGDSYQETQYF
>NA|TRBV7-7|TRBJ1-1|NA
TGTGCTAGCAGCCTAGACAAGAACACTGAAGCTTTCTTT
CASSLDKNTEAFF
>NA|TRBV6-5|TRBJ1-1|TRBD1
TGTGCCAGTGGCACCGGGACAGGGAGTGCTTTCTTT
CASGTGTGSAFF
>NA|TRBV27|TRBJ1-2|NA
TGTGCCAGCAGTCTTCAGGGGCTTGGCTATGGCTACACCTTC
CASSLQGLGYGYTF
>NA|TRBV15|TRBJ2-1|TRBD2
TGTGCCACCAGCAAAGGGACTAGCGGGGATTCCTACAATGAGCAGTTCTTC
CATSKGTSGDSYNEQFF
>NA|TRBV9|TRBJ2-3|NA
TGTGCCAGCAGCGTAACTTCAAACCCAGATACGCAGTATTTT
CASSVTSNPDTQYF
>NA|TRBV7-3|TRBJ2-3|TRBD2
TGTGCCAGCAGCTTGACTAGCGGGGATAGCACAGATACGCAGTATTTT
CASSLTSGDSTDTQYF
>few|TRBV18|TRBJ2-1|NA
TGTGCCAGCTCACCCCCTCAAGAGTCCAATGAGCAGTTCTTC
CASSPPQESNEQFF
>once|TRBV30|TRBJ1-1|NA
TGTGCCTGGAGTGTACGGAGGGACCAGAACACTGAAGCTTTCTTT
CAWSVRRDQNTEAFF
>NA|TRBV25-1|TRBJ1-2|NA
TGTGCCAGCAGTGAATGGGGGGGTTCGGCCTTCTTC
CASSEWGGSAFF
>NA|TRBV6-1|TRBJ2-5|NA
TGTGCCAGCAGCTCGGGGGAGACCCAGTACTTC
CASSSGETQYF
>NA|TRBV20-1|TRBJ1-5|NA
TGCAGTGCGAGTCACCAGGGGTCCCAGCATTTT
CSASHQGSQHF
>few|TRBV10-3|TRBJ2-1|TRBD2
TGTGCCATCAGTCTCGGACTAGATATCGAGGAGCAGTTCTTC
CAISLGLDIEEQFF
>once|TRBV6-1|TRBJ1-2|NA
TGTGCCAGCAGTGGGGCGGGGGCCGGGGATGGCTACACCTTC
CASSGAGAGDGYTF
>NA|TRBV30|TRBJ2-7|NA
TGTGCCTGGAGTGTACCTCTACAGGGACGGGACGAGCAGTACTTC
CAWSVPLQGRDEQYF
>NA|TRBV6-1|TRBJ2-7|TRBD2
TGTGCCAGCACGGTAGCTAGCGGCATCCCCTACGAGCAGTACTTC
CASTVASGIPYEQYF
>NA|TRBV2|TRBJ2-2|TRBD2
TGTGCCAGCAGAAAAAGTTCGGGAGGAAGGAGCACCGGGGAGCTGTTTTTT
CASRKSSGGRSTGELFF
>NA|TRBV5-1|TRBJ1-1|NA
TGCGCCAGCAGCACCAGGGGCGGAACTGAAGCTTTCTTT
CASSTRGGTEAFF
>NA|TRBV10-1|TRBJ2-5|NA
TGCGCCAGCAGTGCCGGAGCGACCCACCAAGAGACCCAGTACTTC
CASSAGATHQETQYF
>NA|TRBV28|TRBJ1-2|TRBD1
TGTGCCAGCAGGGGACAGGGGGACGAACGCTATGGCTACACCTTC
CASRGQGDERYGYTF
>NA|TRBV9|TRBJ2-3|TRBD2
TGTGCCAGCAGCGTACTAGCGGGAGCAGATACGCAGTATTTT
CASSVLAGADTQYF
>few|TRBV10-2|TRBJ2-7|TRBD2
TGCGCCAGCAGTGAGAGGGCTAGCGGCACCTACGAGCAGTACTTC
CASSERASGTYEQYF
>NA|TRBV10-1|TRBJ2-7|NA
TGCGCCAGCAGTGACAGGGAAGTGAAGTACTTC
CASSDREVKYF
>NA|TRBV28|TRBJ2-2|NA
TGTGCCAGCAGTTTAGACTATTTAACCGGGGAGCTGTTTTTT
CASSLDYLTGELFF
>few|TRBV7-2|TRBJ1-2|TRBD1
TGTGCCAGCAGCCGGACAGGGGGCGCAGTGTCGAGCGGCTACACCTTC
CASSRTGGAVSSGYTF
>few|TRBV10-2|TRBJ1-4|TRBD1
TGCGCCAGGATGATAGGACAGGAGACTAATGAAAAACTGTTTTTT
CARMIGQETNEKLFF
>NA|TRBV10-3|TRBJ2-1|TRBD2
TGTGCCAACCGAGCGGGAGGGCCTTCAAATGAGCAGTTCTTC
CANRAGGPSNEQFF
>NA|TRBV20-1|TRBJ1-2|NA
TGCAGTGCTGGCCGGGTAGAAGGCTACACCTTC
CSAGRVEGYTF